This record looks at one T cell receptor beta chain sequence and its context. To make TCR beta libraries, researchers used iRepertoire HTBI primers and Arm-PCR of CDR3 regions. TCRdb redid the calling of the multiplex PCR reads with MiXCR, one entry per CDR3 protein. The sample consists of under 500,000 distinct CDR3 sequences, around 21% of them appearing once. The source of the sample is a study of regulatory T cells in long-lasting Graves disease. Time point described: persistent/refractory GD, antithyroid drugs over 5 years with positive TRAb. Construction of the TCR library relied on RNA isolated from PBMCs. The germline gives CDR1 ENHRY, CDR2 SYGVKD. The CDR3 length is 16 residues. With V trimmed by 10 bases and J by 2 bases, 4 bases remained unmatched.

The sequences come from peripheral blood mononuclear cells (PBMCs), collected when the disease was refractory, from a patient treated with antithyroid drugs. The V call is TRBV10-3, the J call TRBJ2-6; 14 bases are a match to TRBD2. This clonotype was obtained from a female donor with Graves disease. CDR3 sequence reads: CATTGLAGAGANVLTF. DNA of the CDR3: TGTGCCACAACGGGACTAGCGGGAGCTGGGGCCAACGTCCTGACTTTC.